This TCR beta chain originates from a study of T cell repertoires in cytomegalovirus infection. Study as a whole: Based on public TCR beta signatures, there were indications of CMV infection and of a matching HLA type.

TCRdb recomputed calls from the reads with MiXCR, one row per CDR3 protein. Of under 150,000 distinct CDR3 sequences listed, roughly a quarter are singletons. V gave up 5 bases and J gave up 9 bases; unmatched junction bases: 6. Germline lookup yields CDR1 SGHTA and CDR2 FQGNSA. The CDR3 consists of 13 residues. Points from the study as a whole: Clonotypes of TCR beta that were HLA-C-restricted and CMV-specific dominated the ex vivo response.

This clonotype has a count of ten or more. Its antigen is unknown. Sequencing used PBMCs, sequenced either directly or after in vitro stimulation (not recorded which). V and J are TRBV7-2 and TRBJ2-4; TRBD2 agrees at 8 bases. The sequence came from a human donor in good health (CMV status not recorded). Some clones in this sample may be carry-over from other donors' samples. DNA of the CDR3: TGTGCCAGCAGCCCGGGACTAGGCGGCATTCAGTACTTC. Encoded protein: CASSPGLGGIQYF.